This T cell receptor (beta chain) was documented in a study of OX40 agonist ivuxolimab in advanced cancers. Background on the study: Patients receiving dose escalation had hepatocellular carcinoma, melanoma, renal cell or head and neck cancer. Study observations and caveats: At 0.1 to 3.0 mg/kg, CD4+ and CD8+ blood T cells expanded clonally by week 6.

Using immunoSEQ multiplex PCR, the repertoire was profiled, and TCRdb retains in-frame clones only, with some absent. There are under 75,000 clones in the sample; roughly nine tenths occur only once, and 0.7% to 0.95% lies in the top ten. The CDR3 sequence is 13 residues long. Trimming took off 5 bases at V and 5 bases at J, with 12 bases between the two ends. The germline V gene encodes CDR1 SGDLS and CDR2 YYNGEE. Notes on this clone: The antigen remains unidentified.

The receptor was isolated from an adult with an advanced solid tumor such as melanoma, head and neck, liver or kidney cancer. The input for sequencing was CD4+ or CD8+ T cells sorted from blood, taken in a trial of the OX40 agonist ivuxolimab. The chain joins TRBV9 to TRBJ2-3; weak D call: TRBD1 (5 bases). The chain's CDR3 is CASSAGSLDTQYF. In DNA, the CDR3 is TGTGCCAGCAGTGCAGGGTCCCTAGATACGCAGTATTTT.